This TCR beta chain comes out of a study of T cell responses to AZD1222 COVID-19 vaccine. V was clipped by 4 bases and J by 1 base, with 11 bases between them. Germline V gene lookup returns CDR1 SGHRS and CDR2 YFSETQ. This CDR3 contains 15 residues. This clone has a single count. Its target is not known. Here immunoSEQ multiplex PCR was the method, and the copy in TCRdb shows in-frame clones only, minus some. The sample carries more than 95,000 clones, 75% to 90% recorded once. Overall study findings and caveats: A reported finding is that nearly half of spike-specific TCRs target unmutated variant regions. At baseline, seropositivity was found in only a handful of AZD1222 recipients. Clonal diversity was possibly underestimated, and the donors were mostly white British, with more females. Breadth and depth of Spike-specific TCRs rose after two AZD1222 doses.

This rearrangement joins TRBV5-1 to TRBJ2-2, with unresolved D. This TCR was sampled from an adult in good health. The material was peripheral blood, obtained on day 0 of AZD1222 vaccination. The CDR3 is CASSHRALNTGELFF. The CDR3 DNA is TGCGCCAGCAGCCACCGGGCCTTGAACACCGGGGAGCTGTTTTTT.